The 31 T cell receptor beta chains listed next were all sequenced from one sample in a study of vaccination and CD4 T cells after COVID-19. These receptors have no identified antigens. The Oncomine TCR Beta short-read assay was what sequenced the DNA obtained from cultured CD4+ T cells. TCRdb re-derived calls from the PCR reads in MiXCR, one entry per CDR3 protein. The table lists about 9,500 distinct CDR3 sequences, 48% of them singletons. As for treatment: roughly 10-day PBMC culture with coronavirus spike peptide pools or control peptides (ViraFEST assay). Investigators obtained the unexposed donor's CD4+ T cells before the COVID-19 pandemic (2011-2018). The sample was CD4+ T cells from blood, cultured in vitro. The origin of the receptors is a human donor in good health.

This clonotype has more than one count but fewer than ten. The V gene is TRBV12-3 or TRBV12-4, the J gene TRBJ1-2, with D possibly TRBD1 on 6 matching bases. The CDR3 has 13 residues. V shed 6 bases and J shed 7 bases, with 15 bases lying between them. The CDR3 region has the DNA TGTGCCAGCAGACGAACAGGGATAAGTGGCTACACCTTC. Its translation: CASRRTGISGYTF.

This clonotype has just a few counts. V is TRBV20-1 and J is TRBJ2-2, with 7 bases aligning to TRBD1. CDR1 DFQATT and CDR2 SNEGSKA come from the germline V gene (reference sequence). V lost 6 bases and J lost 6; bases outside the gene matches: 10. There are 14 residues in the CDR3. The CDR3 here is CSAGRGNEAGELFF. CDR3 coding DNA: TGCAGTGCCGGCAGGGGGAACGAGGCCGGGGAGCTGTTTTTT.

V and J are TRBV27 and TRBJ2-6; D might be TRBD1 (6 bases). Trimming left V 1 base short and J 0 bases short, with 10 bases between. This CDR3 has 17 residues. Looked up from germline, CDR1 is MNHEY and CDR2 is SMNVEV (reference sequence). In DNA, the CDR3 is TGTGCCAGCAGTTTATGGCAGGGGTACTCTGGGGCCAACGTCCTGACTTTC. Translated: CASSLWQGYSGANVLTF.

This clonotype was observed a single time. This chain links TRBV6-1 with TRBJ1-4, with TRBD1 matching over 9 bases. Germline V CDR1 and CDR2: MNHNS, SASEGT. V shed 5 bases and J 10 bases; nucleotides not matched to a gene: 23. The CDR3 has 19 residues. CDR3 amino acids: CASSQVSGTGINSRAKLFF. The CDR3 DNA sequence: TGTGCCAGCAGTCAAGTTTCCGGGACAGGGATTAATTCTCGGGCAAAACTGTTTTTT.

In regard to this clonotype: A read error is likely, as this CDR3 ends without the conserved phenylalanine or tryptophan. The DNA is omitted, as the CDR3 cannot be located on it reliably, and the CDR3 follows TCRdb's listing. V gene TRBV11-3 combines with J gene TRBJ2-3; TRBD1 is the table's D call and was not checked against the DNA. CDR1 is SGHNT and CDR2 is YENEEA in the germline V gene. The CDR3 sequence runs 10 residues, both termini included. The CDR3 spells CASPGTGDRA.

This chain connects TRBV30 to TRBJ2-7; D call uncertain. The germline V gene encodes CDR1 GTSNPN and CDR2 SVGIG (reference sequence). V gave up 0 bases and J gave up 3 bases, with 9 bases separating them. This CDR3 has 13 residues. CDR3 residues: CAWSVTVRYEQYF. Written as DNA, the CDR3 is TGTGCCTGGAGTGTAACGGTGCGCTACGAGCAGTACTTC.

The CDR3, as DNA: TGTGCCACCAGACTAGCGGGAGGGTATTATTTTGGAGATACGCAGTATTTT. Amino acids: CATRLAGGYYFGDTQYF. The chain employs TRBV24-1 and TRBJ2-3, with 13 bases identical to TRBD2. Losses at the gene ends were 7 bases for V and 5 bases for J; bases not matched to a gene: 11. This CDR3 spans 17 amino acids. Germline lookup yields CDR1 KGHDR and CDR2 SFDVKD.

This clonotype has only a few counts. The V call is TRBV7-2, the J call TRBJ1-2; 10 bases line up with TRBD1. The V and J ends lost 5 bases and 5 bases, in that order; junction bases with no gene match: 8. Germline V CDR1 and CDR2: SGHTA, FQGNSA. The CDR3 contains 15 residues. The CDR3 here is CASSPRTGGVYGYTF. The CDR3 DNA sequence: TGTGCCAGCAGCCCGAGGACAGGGGGGGTTTATGGCTACACCTTC.

The genes are TRBV20-1 and TRBJ1-4; TRBD1 is a possible D gene (6 bases). Trimming took off 2 bases at V and 2 bases at J, with 9 bases between the two ends. The CDR3 has 14 amino acids. Germline V gene data show CDR1 as DFQATT and CDR2 as SNEGSKA (reference sequence). CDR3 protein: CSARFRGTNEKLFF. For the CDR3, the DNA is TGCAGTGCTAGATTCAGGGGCACTAATGAAAAACTGTTTTTT.

The CDR3 protein is CASSRVRENLSQGYTF. The DNA for the CDR3 is TGCGCCAGCAGCCGAGTCCGGGAGAACTTATCTCAAGGCTACACCTTC. The chain recombines TRBV4-3 with TRBJ1-2; no definite D call. V was shortened by 4 bases and J by 8 bases, with 23 bases between the two germline ends. Germline lookup yields CDR1 LGHNA and CDR2 YSLEER. CDR3 length: 16 amino acids.

V gene TRBV19 combines with J gene TRBJ1-1, with a weak D call TRBD1 (6 bases). Germline V gives CDR1 LNHDA, CDR2 SQIVND (reference sequence). The CDR3 runs to 15 residues. V gave up 0 bases and J gave up 5 bases, with 13 bases separating them. CDR3 amino acids: CASSIDLGGGTEAFF. The CDR3 DNA follows: TGTGCCAGTAGTATAGATCTCGGGGGCGGAACTGAAGCTTTCTTT.

This clonotype was counted only a few times. V and J are TRBV11-2 and TRBJ2-7; D is unresolved. Trimming cost V 5 bases and J 0 bases, with 20 bases left between them. CDR1 is SGHAT and CDR2 is FQNNGV in the germline V gene. The CDR3 has 17 amino acids. As DNA, the CDR3 is TGTGCCAGCAGCCGCGTTTCTGGGCCTCTTCCCTCCTACGAGCAGTACTTC. Translated: CASSRVSGPLPSYEQYF.

This sequence joins TRBV19 and TRBJ2-4; no definite D call. In germline, CDR1 is LNHDA, CDR2 SQIVND (reference sequence). The length of the CDR3 is 13 residues. V was trimmed by 3 bases and J by 10 bases, leaving 13 bases between them. CDR3 in amino acids: CASSIPHGRIQYF. The CDR3 DNA is TGTGCCAGTAGTATCCCCCACGGTCGGATTCAGTACTTC.

This clonotype appeared a single time. V usage is TRBV12-3 or TRBV12-4 and J usage is TRBJ2-6; D gene uncertain. This CDR3 is built from 13 residues. Between the trimmed V and J ends, which lost 4 bases and 0 bases, there was a span of 1 base. Written as DNA, the CDR3 is TGTGCCAGCAGTTCCTCTGGGGCCAACGTCCTGACTTTC. It codes for CASSSSGANVLTF.

This chain joins TRBV24-1 and TRBJ2-5, with D maybe TRBD2 (6 bases). This CDR3 contains 15 residues. The germline gives CDR1 KGHDR, CDR2 SFDVKD. The ends were cut back, 4 bases at V and 4 bases at J, with 15 bases in the middle. The CDR3 sequence is CATSEPGGGGETQYF. The CDR3 DNA follows: TGTGCCACCAGTGAGCCCGGTGGGGGAGGAGAGACCCAGTACTTC.

The chain is built from TRBV11-3 and TRBJ2-4; D assignment may be TRBD1 or TRBD2 (5 bases each). Germline lookup yields CDR1 SGHNT and CDR2 YENEEA. This CDR3 comprises 14 residues. V shed 1 base and J shed 3 bases, with 7 bases lying between them. This chain's CDR3 is CASSLGGFKNIQYF. The CDR3 DNA follows: TGTGCCAGCAGCTTAGGGGGGTTCAAAAACATTCAGTACTTC. The full variable domain, in which reference TRBV11-3 and TRBJ2-4 provide the parts outside the CDR3, is EAGVVQSPRYKIIEKKQPVAFWCNPISGHNTLYWYLQNLGQGPELLIRYENEEAVDDSQLPKDRFSAERLKGVDSTLKIQPAELGDSAVYLCASSLGGFKNIQYFGAGTRLSVL.

This clonotype occurred a few times. Its ends do not fully match the called genes, so a read error is possible. The chain uses TRBV7-7 and TRBJ2-2; the D gene is possibly TRBD2 (5 bases). CDR1 is SSHAT, CDR2 FNYEAQ, per germline (reference sequence). CDR3 length: 13 residues. CDR3 loop: CASSLGTTGDLFF. CDR3 DNA sequence: TGTGCCAGCAGCTTAGGAACCACCGGGGATCTGTTTTTT.

The chain joins TRBV18 to TRBJ1-2; no clear D. CDR3 length: 13 amino acids. The germline CDR1 and CDR2 sequences are KGHSH and LQKENI. V dropped 3 bases and J dropped 6 bases, with 11 bases sitting between them. The CDR3 reads CASSPNGRDGYTF. CDR3 nucleotide sequence: TGTGCCAGCTCACCTAATGGCCGCGATGGCTACACCTTC.

This clonotype was seen a few times. J is TRBJ2-2 and V is TRBV7-7, with TRBD2 identical over 7 bases. The germline V gene has CDR1 SSHAT and CDR2 FNYEAQ (reference sequence). Unmatched junction bases numbered 11, after V lost 5 bases and J lost 5 bases. CDR3 length equals 16 residues. In DNA, the CDR3 is TGTGCCAGCAGCCCAAATGCAGGGAGGGAGACCGGGGAGCTGTTTTTT. Translating it yields CASSPNAGRETGELFF.

The CDR3 bases are TGTGCCAGCAGACCTAGCGGGGGCACCTTTTCGAACACCGGGGAGCTGTTTTTT. This gives the protein CASRPSGGTFSNTGELFF. V gene TRBV2 combines with J gene TRBJ2-2, with 10 bases fitting TRBD2. CDR1 is SNHLY, CDR2 FYNNEI, per germline. This CDR3 region has 18 residues. With V trimmed by 6 bases and J by 0 bases, 10 bases remained unmatched. Together with reference TRBV2 and TRBJ2-2, the CDR3 gives the full variable domain: EPEVTQTPSHQVTQMGQEVILRCVPISNHLYFYWYRQILGQKVEFLVSFYNNEISEKSEIFDDQFSVERPDGSNFTLKIRSTKLEDSAMYFCASRPSGGTFSNTGELFFGEGSRLTVL.

J is TRBJ2-7 and V is TRBV7-9; 8 nucleotides line up with TRBD2. Trimming took 5 bases from V and 5 from J; bases not matched to a gene: 11. This CDR3 contains 15 residues. Germline lookup yields CDR1 SEHNR and CDR2 FQNEAQ (reference sequence). As DNA, the CDR3 is TGTGCCAGCAGCCCTGCCGGGAGGGCTCGGCACGAGCAGTACTTC. This codes for CASSPAGRARHEQYF.

The J gene is TRBJ1-2, the V gene TRBV5-1; unclear D gene. V shed 0 bases and J shed 6 bases, with 15 bases lying between them. CDR1 is SGHRS and CDR2 is YFSETQ in the germline V gene. This CDR3 is 15 amino acids long. The CDR3 DNA reads TGCGCCAGCAGCTTGGCCTTGAGGGTCTTGGATGGCTACACCTTC. Amino acid sequence: CASSLALRVLDGYTF.

V gene TRBV14 combines with J gene TRBJ1-5; no clear D. This CDR3 has 13 residues. Germline CDR1 SGHDN, CDR2 FVKESK. The V end lost 2 bases, the J end lost 11 bases, and 13 bases lay between the germline ends. The CDR3 nucleotides read TGTGCCAGCAGCCAACAAACTTTTTCAGCCCAGCATTTT. Residues: CASSQQTFSAQHF.

This chain connects TRBV5-1 to TRBJ2-7; possibly TRBD1 or TRBD2 for D (5 bases each). Trimming shortened V by 0 bases and J by 3 bases, and 19 bases separated the two germline ends. Germline V gene data show CDR1 as SGHRS and CDR2 as YFSETQ. CDR3 size: 17 residues. The CDR3 DNA reads as TGCGCCAGCAGCTTGGTGGCCGGGGCAGGGAAGGTCTACGAGCAGTACTTC. It encodes CASSLVAGAGKVYEQYF.

V and J are TRBV6-1 and TRBJ1-1; D may be TRBD1 (5 bases). CDR3 size: 13 residues. Between the trimmed V and J ends, which lost 6 bases and 8 bases, there was a span of 16 bases. CDR1 and CDR2 (germline): MNHNS, SASEGT. The CDR3 here is CASSPRGGAEAFF. As DNA, the CDR3 is TGTGCCAGCAGCCCCCGGGGGGGAGCCGAAGCTTTCTTT.

The chain joins TRBV27 to TRBJ2-2, with TRBD1 identical over 7 bases. The V gene end was trimmed by 6 bases and the J gene end by 1 base; junction bases not matched to a gene: 8. Germline V gene sequence: CDR1 MNHEY, CDR2 SMNVEV (reference sequence). This CDR3 spans 16 amino acids. The CDR3 region is CASSSVRTGNTGELFF. For the CDR3, the DNA is TGTGCCAGCAGCTCCGTGCGGACAGGGAACACCGGGGAGCTGTTTTTT.

This clonotype was detected only a few times. The chain carries TRBV20-1 and TRBJ2-5; D is ambiguous. The CDR3 spans 14 residues. V lost 4 bases, J lost 5 bases, and 17 bases lay in between. Germline-derived CDR1 and CDR2 are DFQATT and SNEGSKA (reference sequence). CDR3 amino acids: CSATPSVLVETQYF. In DNA, the CDR3 is TGCAGTGCTACCCCCAGCGTTTTAGTGGAGACCCAGTACTTC.

The genes are TRBV25-1 and TRBJ2-5, with TRBD1 matching 10 bases. Germline V gives CDR1 MGHDK, CDR2 SYGVNS. The trim removed 4 bases at V and 5 bases at J, leaving 7 bases unmatched. The CDR3 has 15 residues. The CDR3 DNA follows: TGTGCCAGCAGTGCTGAGGACAGGGGGAGGGAGACCCAGTACTTC. Residues: CASSAEDRGRETQYF. Variable domain in full (rest from reference TRBV25-1 and TRBJ2-5): EADIYQTPRYLVIGTGKKITLECSQTMGHDKMYWYQQDPGMELHLIHYSYGVNSTEKGDLSSESTVSRIRTEHFPLTLESARPSHTSQYLCASSAEDRGRETQYFGPGTRLLVL.

The chain employs TRBV20-1 and TRBJ1-5; tentative D call: TRBD1 (5 bases). V was shortened by 5 bases and J by 5 bases, with 22 bases between the two germline ends. Germline CDR1 is DFQATT and CDR2 is SNEGSKA (reference sequence). The CDR3 contains 16 residues. The DNA of the CDR3 is TGCAGTGCTCCTCTTCGAGGGACTGGGAGTTATCAGCCCCAGCATTTT. Protein sequence: CSAPLRGTGSYQPQHF.

The chain combines TRBV5-5 with TRBJ1-2; 7 bases are shared with TRBD1. Germline CDR1 reads SGHKS; CDR2 reads YYEKEE (reference sequence). V shed 4 bases, J shed 7 bases, and the junction held 13 bases outside the gene matches. The CDR3 contains 15 residues. The CDR3 loop reads CASSPRPGDSRGYTF. The CDR3 coding sequence is TGTGCCAGCAGCCCCCGACCGGGGGACAGTCGTGGCTACACCTTC. Combining the CDR3 with reference TRBV5-5 and TRBJ1-2 gives the whole variable domain DAGVTQSPTHLIKTRGQQVTLRCSPISGHKSVSWYQQVLGQGPQFIFQYYEKEERGRGNFPDRFSARQFPNYSSELNVNALLLGDSALYLCASSPRPGDSRGYTFGSGTRLTVV.

J is TRBJ2-5 and V is TRBV4-3, with D tentatively TRBD1 (5 bases). The germline V gene encodes CDR1 LGHNA and CDR2 YSLEER. The CDR3 loop spans 15 amino acids. The germline V and J ends were trimmed by 0 bases and 5 bases, with 13 bases remaining between them. The CDR3 DNA reads as TGCGCCAGCAGCCAAGATTGGGCAGGGCAGGAGACCCAGTACTTC. It is translated as CASSQDWAGQETQYF.